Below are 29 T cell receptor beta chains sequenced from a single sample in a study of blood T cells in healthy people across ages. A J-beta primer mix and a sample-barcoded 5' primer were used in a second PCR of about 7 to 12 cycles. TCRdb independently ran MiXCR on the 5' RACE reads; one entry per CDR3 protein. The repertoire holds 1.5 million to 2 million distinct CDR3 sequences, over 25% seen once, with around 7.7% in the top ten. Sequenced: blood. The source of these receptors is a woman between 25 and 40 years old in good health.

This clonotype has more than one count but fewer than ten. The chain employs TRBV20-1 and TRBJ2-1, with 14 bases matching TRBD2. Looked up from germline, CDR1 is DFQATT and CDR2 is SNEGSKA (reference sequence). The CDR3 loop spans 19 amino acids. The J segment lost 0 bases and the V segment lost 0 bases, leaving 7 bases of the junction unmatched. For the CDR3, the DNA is TGCAGTGCTAGAGATTTCGGGACTAGCGGGAGCATCTCCTACAATGAGCAGTTCTTC. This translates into CSARDFGTSGSISYNEQFF.

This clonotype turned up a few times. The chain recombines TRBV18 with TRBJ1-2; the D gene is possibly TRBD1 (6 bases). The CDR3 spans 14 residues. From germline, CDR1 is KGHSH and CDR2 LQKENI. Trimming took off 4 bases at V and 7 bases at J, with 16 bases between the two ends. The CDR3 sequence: CASSHPTGSGGYTF. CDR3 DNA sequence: TGTGCCAGCTCACACCCGACAGGCTCGGGTGGCTACACCTTC.

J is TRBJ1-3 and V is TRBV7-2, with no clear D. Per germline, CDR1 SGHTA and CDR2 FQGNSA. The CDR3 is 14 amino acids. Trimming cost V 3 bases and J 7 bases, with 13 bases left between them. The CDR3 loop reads CASSFLQVTNTIYF. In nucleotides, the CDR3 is TGTGCCAGCAGCTTTCTTCAGGTGACGAACACCATATATTTT.

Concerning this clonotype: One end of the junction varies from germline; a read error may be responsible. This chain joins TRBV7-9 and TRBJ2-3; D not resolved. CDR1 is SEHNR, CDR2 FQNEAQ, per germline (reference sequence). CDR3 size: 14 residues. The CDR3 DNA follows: TGTGCCAGCAGCTACCATAGTGACGCAGATACGCGGTATTTT. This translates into CASSYHSDADTRYF.

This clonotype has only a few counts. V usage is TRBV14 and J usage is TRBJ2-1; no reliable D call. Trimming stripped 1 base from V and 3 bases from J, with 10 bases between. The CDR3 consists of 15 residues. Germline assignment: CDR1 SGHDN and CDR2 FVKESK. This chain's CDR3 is CASSQVGGIYNEQFF. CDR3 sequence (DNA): TGTGCCAGCAGCCAAGTAGGTGGTATCTACAATGAGCAGTTCTTC.

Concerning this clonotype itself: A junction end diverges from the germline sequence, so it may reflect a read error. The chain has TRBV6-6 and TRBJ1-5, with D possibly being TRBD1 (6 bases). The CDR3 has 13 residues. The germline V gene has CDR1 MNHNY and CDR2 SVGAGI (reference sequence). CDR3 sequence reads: CAGSPRGGTPQHF. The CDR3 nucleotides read TGTGCCGGCAGCCCCAGGGGCGGTACGCCCCAGCATTTT.

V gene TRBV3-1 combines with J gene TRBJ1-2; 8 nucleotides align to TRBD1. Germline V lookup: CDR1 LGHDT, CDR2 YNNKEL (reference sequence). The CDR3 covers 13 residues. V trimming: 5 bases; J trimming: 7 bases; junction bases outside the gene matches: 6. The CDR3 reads CASSSGDRPGYTF. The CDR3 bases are TGTGCCAGCAGCTCCGGGGACAGGCCTGGCTACACCTTC.

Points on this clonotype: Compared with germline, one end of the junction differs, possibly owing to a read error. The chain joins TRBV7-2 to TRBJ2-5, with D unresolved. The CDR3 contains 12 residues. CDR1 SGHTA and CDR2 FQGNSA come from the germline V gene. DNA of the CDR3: TGTGCCAACAGCTTAATTGCAGAGACCCAGTACTTC. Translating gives CANSLIAETQYF.

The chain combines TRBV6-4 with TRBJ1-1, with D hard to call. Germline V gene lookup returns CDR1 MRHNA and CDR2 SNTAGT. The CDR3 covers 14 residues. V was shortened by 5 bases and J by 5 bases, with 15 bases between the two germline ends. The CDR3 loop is CASSSSSAGTEAFF. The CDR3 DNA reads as TGTGCCAGCAGTAGCAGTTCGGCGGGGACTGAAGCTTTCTTT.

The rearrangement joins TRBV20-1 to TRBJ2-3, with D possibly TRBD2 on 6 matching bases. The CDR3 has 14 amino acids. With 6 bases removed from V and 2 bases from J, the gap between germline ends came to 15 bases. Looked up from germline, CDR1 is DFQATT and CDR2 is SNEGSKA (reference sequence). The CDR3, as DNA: TGCAGTGCCCCAACCGGGACTGTCACAGATACGCAGTATTTT. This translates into CSAPTGTVTDTQYF.

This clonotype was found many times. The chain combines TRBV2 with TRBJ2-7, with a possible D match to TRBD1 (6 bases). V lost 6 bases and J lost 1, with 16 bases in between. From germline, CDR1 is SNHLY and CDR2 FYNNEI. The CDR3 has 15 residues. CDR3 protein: CASRSSWDTSYEQYF. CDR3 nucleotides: TGTGCCAGCAGAAGTTCCTGGGACACTTCCTACGAGCAGTACTTC.

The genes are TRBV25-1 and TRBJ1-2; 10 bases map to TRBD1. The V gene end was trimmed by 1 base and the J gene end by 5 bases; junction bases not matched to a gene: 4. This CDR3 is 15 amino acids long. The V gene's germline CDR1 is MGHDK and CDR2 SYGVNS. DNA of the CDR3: TGTGCCAGCAGTGAATGGGGGGACAGGGGATATGGCTACACCTTC. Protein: CASSEWGDRGYGYTF.

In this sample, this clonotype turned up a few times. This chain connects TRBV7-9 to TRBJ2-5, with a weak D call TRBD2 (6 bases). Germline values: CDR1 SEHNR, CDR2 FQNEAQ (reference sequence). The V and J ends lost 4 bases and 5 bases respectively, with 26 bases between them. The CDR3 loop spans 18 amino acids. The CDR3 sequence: CASSSKRLDLERVETQYF. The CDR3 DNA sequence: TGTGCCAGCAGCTCCAAGAGATTAGACTTAGAGCGGGTGGAGACCCAGTACTTC.

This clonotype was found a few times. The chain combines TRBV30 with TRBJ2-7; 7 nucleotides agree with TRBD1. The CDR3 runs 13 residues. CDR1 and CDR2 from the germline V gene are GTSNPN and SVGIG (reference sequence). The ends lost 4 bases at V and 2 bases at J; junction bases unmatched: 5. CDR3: CAWISTGTYEQYF. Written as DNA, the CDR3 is TGTGCCTGGATTTCGACAGGGACCTACGAGCAGTACTTC. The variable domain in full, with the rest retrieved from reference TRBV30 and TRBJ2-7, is SQTIHQWPATLVQPVGSPLSLECTVEGTSNPNLYWYRQAAGRGLQLLFYSVGIGQISSEVPQNLSASRPQDRQFILSSKKLLLSDSGFYLCAWISTGTYEQYFGPGTRLTVT.

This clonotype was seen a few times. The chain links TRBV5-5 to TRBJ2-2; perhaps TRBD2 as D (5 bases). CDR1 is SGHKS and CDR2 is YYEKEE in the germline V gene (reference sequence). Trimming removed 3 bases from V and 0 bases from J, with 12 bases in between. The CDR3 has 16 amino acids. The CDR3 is CASSSSSGANTGELFF. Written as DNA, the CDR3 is TGTGCCAGCAGCTCCTCCAGCGGCGCGAACACCGGGGAGCTGTTTTTT. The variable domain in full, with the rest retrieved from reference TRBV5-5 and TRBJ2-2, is DAGVTQSPTHLIKTRGQQVTLRCSPISGHKSVSWYQQVLGQGPQFIFQYYEKEERGRGNFPDRFSARQFPNYSSELNVNALLLGDSALYLCASSSSSGANTGELFFGEGSRLTVL.

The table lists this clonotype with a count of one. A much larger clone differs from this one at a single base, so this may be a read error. Here the CDR3 DNA reads TGTGCCAGCAGCGTCGTTGGGAGCGTCAGAAATGAGCAGTTCTTC. This encodes CASSVVGSVRNEQFF. This chain links TRBV9 with TRBJ2-1, with D tentatively TRBD2 (5 bases). Germline V lookup: CDR1 SGDLS, CDR2 YYNGEE. The CDR3 totals 15 residues. V dropped 2 bases and J dropped 7 bases, with 16 bases sitting between them.

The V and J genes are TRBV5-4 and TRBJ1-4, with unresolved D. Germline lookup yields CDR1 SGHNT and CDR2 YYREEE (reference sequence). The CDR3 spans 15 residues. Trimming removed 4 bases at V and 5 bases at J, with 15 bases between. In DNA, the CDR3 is TGTGCCAGCAGCGGGGTACCGGGAGAAAATGAAAAACTGTTTTTT. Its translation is CASSGVPGENEKLFF.

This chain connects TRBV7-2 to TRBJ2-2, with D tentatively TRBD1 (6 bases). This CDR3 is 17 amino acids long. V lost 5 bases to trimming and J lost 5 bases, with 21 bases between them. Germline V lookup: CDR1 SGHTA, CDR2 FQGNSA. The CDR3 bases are TGTGCCAGCAGCCCGGGGTCAACAGGGACACAAACCGGGGAGCTGTTTTTT. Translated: CASSPGSTGTQTGELFF. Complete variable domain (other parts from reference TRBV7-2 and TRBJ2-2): GAGVSQSPSNKVTEKGKDVELRCDPISGHTALYWYRQSLGQGLEFLIYFQGNSAPDKSGLPSDRFSAERTGGSVSTLTIQRTQQEDSAVYLCASSPGSTGTQTGELFFGEGSRLTVL.

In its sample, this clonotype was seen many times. The CDR3 coding sequence is TGTGCCAGCAGCCAACGGACAGACTCCTACGAGCAGTACTTC. Translation gives CASSQRTDSYEQYF. The chain carries TRBV14 and TRBJ2-7, with D perhaps matching TRBD1 (6 bases). There are 14 residues in the CDR3. Germline CDR1 reads SGHDN; CDR2 reads FVKESK. V gave up 2 bases and J gave up 0 bases, with 8 bases separating them.

The CDR3 region is CASKREANEQFF. The CDR3 nucleotides read TGTGCCAGCAAGCGGGAGGCCAATGAGCAGTTCTTC. The rearrangement joins TRBV2 to TRBJ2-1, with 9 bases lining up with TRBD2. This CDR3 has 12 amino acids. Germline loops: CDR1 SNHLY, CDR2 FYNNEI. Trimming cost V 7 bases and J 6 bases; bases outside gene matches: 1. Variable domain in full (rest from reference TRBV2 and TRBJ2-1): EPEVTQTPSHQVTQMGQEVILRCVPISNHLYFYWYRQILGQKVEFLVSFYNNEISEKSEIFDDQFSVERPDGSNFTLKIRSTKLEDSAMYFCASKREANEQFFGPGTRLTVL.

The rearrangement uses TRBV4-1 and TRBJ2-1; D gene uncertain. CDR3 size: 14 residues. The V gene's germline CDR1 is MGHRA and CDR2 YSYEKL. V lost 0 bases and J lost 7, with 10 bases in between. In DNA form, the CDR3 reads TGCGCCAGCAGCCAAGACAGGCCTTGGAATGAGCAGTTCTTC. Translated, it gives CASSQDRPWNEQFF.

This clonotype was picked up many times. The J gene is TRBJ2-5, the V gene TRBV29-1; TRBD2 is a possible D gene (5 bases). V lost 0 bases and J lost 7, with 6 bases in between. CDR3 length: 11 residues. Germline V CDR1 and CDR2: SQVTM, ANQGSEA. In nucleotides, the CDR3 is TGCAGCGTTGAAGATGGAGGGACCCAGTACTTC. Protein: CSVEDGGTQYF.

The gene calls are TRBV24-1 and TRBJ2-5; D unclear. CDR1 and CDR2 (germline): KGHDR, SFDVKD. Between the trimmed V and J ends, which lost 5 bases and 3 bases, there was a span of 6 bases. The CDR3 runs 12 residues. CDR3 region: CATSGYEETQYF. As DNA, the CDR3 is TGTGCCACCAGTGGGTACGAAGAGACCCAGTACTTC.

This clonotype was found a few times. The CDR3 loop reads CASRGQPQPQHF. The DNA for the CDR3 is TGTGCCAGCCGGGGACAACCCCAGCCCCAGCATTTT. The chain joins TRBV2 to TRBJ1-5; tentative D call: TRBD1 (6 bases). With 8 bases removed from V and 7 bases from J, the gap between germline ends came to 12 bases. The CDR3 runs to 12 residues. The germline gives CDR1 SNHLY, CDR2 FYNNEI. The full variable domain, in which reference TRBV2 and TRBJ1-5 provide the parts outside the CDR3, is EPEVTQTPSHQVTQMGQEVILRCVPISNHLYFYWYRQILGQKVEFLVSFYNNEISEKSEIFDDQFSVERPDGSNFTLKIRSTKLEDSAMYFCASRGQPQPQHFGDGTRLSIL.

CDR3 sequence reads: CSAAKLAGEQETQYF. The CDR3 DNA reads TGCAGTGCTGCCAAACTAGCGGGCGAGCAAGAGACCCAGTACTTC. The genes are TRBV20-1 and TRBJ2-5, with 9 bases matching TRBD2. This CDR3 has 15 amino acids. The ends lost 5 bases at V and 2 bases at J; junction bases unmatched: 9. Germline V lookup: CDR1 DFQATT, CDR2 SNEGSKA (reference sequence).

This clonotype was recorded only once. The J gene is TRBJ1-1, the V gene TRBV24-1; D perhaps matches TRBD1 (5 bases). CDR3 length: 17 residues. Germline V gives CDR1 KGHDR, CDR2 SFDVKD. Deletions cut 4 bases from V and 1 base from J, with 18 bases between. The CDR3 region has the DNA TGTGCCACCAGTGACCAGCGGTCAGGGACTAAGAACACTGAAGCTTTCTTT. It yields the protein CATSDQRSGTKNTEAFF.

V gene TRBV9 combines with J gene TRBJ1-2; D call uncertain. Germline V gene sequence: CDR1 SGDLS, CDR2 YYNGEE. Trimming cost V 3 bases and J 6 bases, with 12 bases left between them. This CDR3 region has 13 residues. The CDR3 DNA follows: TGTGCCAGCAGCGATGCGGGTAGGGATGGCTACACCTTC. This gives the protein CASSDAGRDGYTF.

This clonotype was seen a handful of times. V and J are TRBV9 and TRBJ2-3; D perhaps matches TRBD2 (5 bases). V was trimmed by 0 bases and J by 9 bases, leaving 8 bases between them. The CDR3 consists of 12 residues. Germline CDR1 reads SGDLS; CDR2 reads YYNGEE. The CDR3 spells CASSVVGGTQYF. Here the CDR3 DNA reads TGTGCCAGCAGCGTAGTAGGAGGCACGCAGTATTTT.

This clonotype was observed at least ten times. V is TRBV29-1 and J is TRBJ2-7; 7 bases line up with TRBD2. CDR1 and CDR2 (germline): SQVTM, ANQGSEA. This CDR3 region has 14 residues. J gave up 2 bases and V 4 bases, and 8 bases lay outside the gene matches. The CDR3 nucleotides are TGCAGCGTTGGACCCGCTAGCGGCGCCTACGAGCAGTACTTC. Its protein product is CSVGPASGAYEQYF.